The present T cell receptor beta chain was sequenced within a study of cytomegalovirus exposure and HLA in healthy donors. Study-wide results and limits: Trimming of TCR beta V- and J-genes showed a link, identified in a later analysis, to a missense DCLRE1C variant. Being productive about 87% or about 30% of the time was typical of most TCR beta V segments in an earlier analysis. It was likely that a cluster of highly shared sequence variants was a sequencing artifact. Upon later analysis, HLA-associated TCR beta chains proved more clonally expanded than other, equally common chains.

A multiplex PCR was run with 60 Vbeta primers and 13 Jbeta primers. TCRdb's copy holds only in-frame clones and misses some; the assay was immunoSEQ multiplex PCR. This sample has 150,000 to 200,000 clones, with just under 85% found just once. In the case of this clone: Its antigen is unknown.

From germline, CDR1 is SGHTA and CDR2 FQGTGA. Trimming left V 2 bases short and J 6 bases short, with 10 bases between. The CDR3 contains 14 residues. V is TRBV7-3 and J is TRBJ2-2; no clear D gene. Sequences were obtained from PBMCs. The TCR sequence derives from a girl aged 5-17 years in good health and CMV-seropositive. Here the CDR3 reads CASSLFRGSGELFF. CDR3 bases: TGTGCCAGCAGCTTATTCAGAGGTTCCGGGGAGCTGTTTTTT.